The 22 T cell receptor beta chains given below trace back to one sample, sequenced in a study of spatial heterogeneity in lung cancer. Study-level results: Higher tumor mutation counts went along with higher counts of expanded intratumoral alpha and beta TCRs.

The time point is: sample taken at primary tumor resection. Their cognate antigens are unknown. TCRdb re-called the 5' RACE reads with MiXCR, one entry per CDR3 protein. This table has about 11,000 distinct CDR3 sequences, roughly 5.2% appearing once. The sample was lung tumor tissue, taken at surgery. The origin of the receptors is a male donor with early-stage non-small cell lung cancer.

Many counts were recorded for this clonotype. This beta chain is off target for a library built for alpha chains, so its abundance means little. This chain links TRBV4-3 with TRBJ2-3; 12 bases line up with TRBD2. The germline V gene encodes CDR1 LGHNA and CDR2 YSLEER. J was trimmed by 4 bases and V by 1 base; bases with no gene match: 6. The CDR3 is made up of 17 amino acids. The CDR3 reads CASSQGSSSGGADTQYF. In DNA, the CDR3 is TGCGCCAGCAGCCAAGGATCTTCTAGCGGGGGGGCAGATACGCAGTATTTT.

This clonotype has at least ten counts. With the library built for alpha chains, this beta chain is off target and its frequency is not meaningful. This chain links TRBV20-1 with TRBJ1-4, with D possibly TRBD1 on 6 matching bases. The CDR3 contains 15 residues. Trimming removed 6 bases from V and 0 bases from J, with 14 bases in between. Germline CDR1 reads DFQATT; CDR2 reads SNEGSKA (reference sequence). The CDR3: CSAKDSSTTNEKLFF. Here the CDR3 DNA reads TGCAGTGCAAAGGACAGTTCGACAACTAATGAAAAACTGTTTTTT.

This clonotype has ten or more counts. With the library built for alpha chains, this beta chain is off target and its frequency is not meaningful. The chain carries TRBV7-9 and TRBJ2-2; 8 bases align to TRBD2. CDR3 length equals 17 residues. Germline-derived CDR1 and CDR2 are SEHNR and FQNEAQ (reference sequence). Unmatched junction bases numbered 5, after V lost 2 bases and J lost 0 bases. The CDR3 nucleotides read TGTGCCAGCAGCTTACCTCCGGGACTAGCGAACACCGGGGAGCTGTTTTTT. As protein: CASSLPPGLANTGELFF.

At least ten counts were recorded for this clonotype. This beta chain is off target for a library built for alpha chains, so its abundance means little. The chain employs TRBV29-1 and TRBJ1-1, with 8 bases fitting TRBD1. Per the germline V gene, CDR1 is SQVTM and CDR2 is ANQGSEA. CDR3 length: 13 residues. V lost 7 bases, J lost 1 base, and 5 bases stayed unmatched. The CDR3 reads CSAGQGSNTEAFF. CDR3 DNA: TGCAGCGCCGGACAGGGCTCGAACACTGAAGCTTTCTTT.

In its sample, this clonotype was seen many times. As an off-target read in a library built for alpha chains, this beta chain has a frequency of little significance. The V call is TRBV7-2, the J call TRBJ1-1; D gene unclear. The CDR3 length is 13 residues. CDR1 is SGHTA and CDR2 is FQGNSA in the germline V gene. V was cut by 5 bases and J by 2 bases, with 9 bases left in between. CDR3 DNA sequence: TGTGCCAGCAGCAGCGGTAGAAACACTGAAGCTTTCTTT. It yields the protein CASSSGRNTEAFF. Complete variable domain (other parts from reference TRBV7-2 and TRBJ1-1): GAGVSQSPSNKVTEKGKDVELRCDPISGHTALYWYRQSLGQGLEFLIYFQGNSAPDKSGLPSDRFSAERTGGSVSTLTIQRTQQEDSAVYLCASSSGRNTEAFFGQGTRLTVV.

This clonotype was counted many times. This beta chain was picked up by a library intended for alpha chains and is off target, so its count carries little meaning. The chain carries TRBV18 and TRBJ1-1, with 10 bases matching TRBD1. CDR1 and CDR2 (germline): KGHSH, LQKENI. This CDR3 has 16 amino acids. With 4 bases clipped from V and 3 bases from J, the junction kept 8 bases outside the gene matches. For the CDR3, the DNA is TGTGCCAGCTCACTACGACAGGGGGCTTGGGACACTGAAGCTTTCTTT. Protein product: CASSLRQGAWDTEAFF.

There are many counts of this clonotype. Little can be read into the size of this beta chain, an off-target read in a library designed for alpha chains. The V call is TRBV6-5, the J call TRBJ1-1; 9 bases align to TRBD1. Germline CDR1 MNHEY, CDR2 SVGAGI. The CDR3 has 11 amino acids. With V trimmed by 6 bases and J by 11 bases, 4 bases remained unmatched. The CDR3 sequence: CASRRQGDAFF. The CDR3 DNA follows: TGTGCCAGCAGGAGACAGGGGGACGCTTTCTTT.

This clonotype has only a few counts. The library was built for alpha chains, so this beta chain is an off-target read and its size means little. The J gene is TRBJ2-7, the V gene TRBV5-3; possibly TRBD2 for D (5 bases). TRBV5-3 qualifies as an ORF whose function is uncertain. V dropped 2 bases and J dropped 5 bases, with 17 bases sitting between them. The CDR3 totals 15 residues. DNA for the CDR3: TGTGCCAGAAGCTTTGCGGGCCAGGAACGAAACGAGCAGTACTTC. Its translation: CARSFAGQERNEQYF.

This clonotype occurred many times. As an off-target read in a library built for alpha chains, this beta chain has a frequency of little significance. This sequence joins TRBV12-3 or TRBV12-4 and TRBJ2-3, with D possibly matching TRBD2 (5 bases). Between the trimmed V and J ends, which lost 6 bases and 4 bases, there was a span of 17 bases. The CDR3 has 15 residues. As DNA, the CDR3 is TGTGCCAGCAGCGACTCAAAGGGAGCGGCAGATACGCAGTATTTT. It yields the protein CASSDSKGAADTQYF.

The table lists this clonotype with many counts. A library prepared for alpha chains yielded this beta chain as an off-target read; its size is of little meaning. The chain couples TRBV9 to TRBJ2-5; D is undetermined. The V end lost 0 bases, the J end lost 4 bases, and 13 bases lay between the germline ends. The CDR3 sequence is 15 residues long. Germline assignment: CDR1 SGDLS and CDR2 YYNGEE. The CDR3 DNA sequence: TGTGCCAGCAGCGTAGCTTCGGACCTCGGAGAGACCCAGTACTTC. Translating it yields CASSVASDLGETQYF.

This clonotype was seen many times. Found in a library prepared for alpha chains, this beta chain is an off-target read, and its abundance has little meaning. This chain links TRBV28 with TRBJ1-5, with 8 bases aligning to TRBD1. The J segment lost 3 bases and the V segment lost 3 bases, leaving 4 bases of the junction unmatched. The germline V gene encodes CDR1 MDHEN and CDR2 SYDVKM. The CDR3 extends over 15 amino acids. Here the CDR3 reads CASSFRQGINQPQHF. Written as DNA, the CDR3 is TGTGCCAGCAGTTTTAGACAGGGGATCAATCAGCCCCAGCATTTT.

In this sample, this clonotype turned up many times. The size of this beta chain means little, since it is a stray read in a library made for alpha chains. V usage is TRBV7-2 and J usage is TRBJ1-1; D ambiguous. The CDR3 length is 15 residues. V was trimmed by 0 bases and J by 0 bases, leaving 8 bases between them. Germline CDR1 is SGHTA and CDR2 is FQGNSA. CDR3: CASSLADPVNTEAFF. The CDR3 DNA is TGTGCCAGCAGCTTAGCTGATCCGGTGAACACTGAAGCTTTCTTT. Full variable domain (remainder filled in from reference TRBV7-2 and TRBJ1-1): GAGVSQSPSNKVTEKGKDVELRCDPISGHTALYWYRQSLGQGLEFLIYFQGNSAPDKSGLPSDRFSAERTGGSVSTLTIQRTQQEDSAVYLCASSLADPVNTEAFFGQGTRLTVV.

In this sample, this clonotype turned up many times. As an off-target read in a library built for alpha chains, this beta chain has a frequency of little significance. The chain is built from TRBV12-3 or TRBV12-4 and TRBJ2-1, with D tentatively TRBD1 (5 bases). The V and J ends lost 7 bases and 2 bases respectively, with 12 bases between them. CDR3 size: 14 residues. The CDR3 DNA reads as TGTGCCAGCACAGGGAACCAGCCCTACAATGAGCAGTTCTTC. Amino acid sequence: CASTGNQPYNEQFF.

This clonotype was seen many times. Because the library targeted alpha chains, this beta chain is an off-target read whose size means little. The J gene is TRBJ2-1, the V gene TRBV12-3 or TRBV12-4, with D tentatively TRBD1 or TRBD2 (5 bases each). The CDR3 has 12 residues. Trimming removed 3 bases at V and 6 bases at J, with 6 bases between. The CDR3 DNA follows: TGTGCCAGCAGTTTTGGGGGCAATGAGCAGTTCTTC. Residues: CASSFGGNEQFF.

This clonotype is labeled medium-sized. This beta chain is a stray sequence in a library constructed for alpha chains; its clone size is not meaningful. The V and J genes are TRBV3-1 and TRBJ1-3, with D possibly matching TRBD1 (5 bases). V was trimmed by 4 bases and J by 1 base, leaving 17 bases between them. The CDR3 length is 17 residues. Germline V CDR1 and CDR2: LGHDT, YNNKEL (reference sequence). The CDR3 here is CASSRGLPSGSGNTIYF. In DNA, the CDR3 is TGTGCCAGCAGCCGCGGACTTCCTTCAGGGTCTGGAAACACCATATATTTT.

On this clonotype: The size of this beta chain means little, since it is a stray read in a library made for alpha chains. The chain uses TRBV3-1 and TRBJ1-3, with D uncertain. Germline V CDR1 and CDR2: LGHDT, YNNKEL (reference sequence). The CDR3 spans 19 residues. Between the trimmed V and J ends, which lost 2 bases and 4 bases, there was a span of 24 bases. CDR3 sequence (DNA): TGTGCCAGCAGCCAACAAACCTACTTGACACCCGACGGAGGAAACACCATATATTTT. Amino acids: CASSQQTYLTPDGGNTIYF.

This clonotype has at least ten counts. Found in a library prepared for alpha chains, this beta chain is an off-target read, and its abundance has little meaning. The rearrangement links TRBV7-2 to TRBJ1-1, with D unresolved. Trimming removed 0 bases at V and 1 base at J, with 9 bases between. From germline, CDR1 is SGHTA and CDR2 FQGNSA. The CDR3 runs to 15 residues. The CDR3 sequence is CASSLASGGNTEAFF. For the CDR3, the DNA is TGTGCCAGCAGCTTAGCTAGTGGAGGGAACACTGAAGCTTTCTTT.

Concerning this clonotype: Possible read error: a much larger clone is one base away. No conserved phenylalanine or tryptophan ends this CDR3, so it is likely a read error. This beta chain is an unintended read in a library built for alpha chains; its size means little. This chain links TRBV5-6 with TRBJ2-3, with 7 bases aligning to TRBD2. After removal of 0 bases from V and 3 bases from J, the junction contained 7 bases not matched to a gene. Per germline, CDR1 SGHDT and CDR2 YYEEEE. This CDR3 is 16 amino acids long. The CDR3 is CASSLGRERRTDTQYS. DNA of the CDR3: TGTGCCAGCAGCTTGGGGCGGGAGAGGAGGACAGATACGCAGTATTCT.

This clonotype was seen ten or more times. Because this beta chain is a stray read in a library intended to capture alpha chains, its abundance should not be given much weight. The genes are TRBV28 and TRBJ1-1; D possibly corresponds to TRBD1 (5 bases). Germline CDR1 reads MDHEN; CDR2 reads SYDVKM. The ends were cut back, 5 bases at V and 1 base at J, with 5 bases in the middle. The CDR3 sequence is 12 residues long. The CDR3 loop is CASSGQNTEAFF. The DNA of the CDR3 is TGTGCCAGCAGTGGACAGAACACTGAAGCTTTCTTT.

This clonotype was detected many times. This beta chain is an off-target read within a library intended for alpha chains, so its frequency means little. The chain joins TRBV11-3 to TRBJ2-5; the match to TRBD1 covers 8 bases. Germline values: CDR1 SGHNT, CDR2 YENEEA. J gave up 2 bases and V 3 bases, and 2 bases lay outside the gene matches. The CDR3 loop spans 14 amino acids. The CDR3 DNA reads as TGTGCCAGCAGCTTGAGACAGGGGCAAGAGACCCAGTACTTC. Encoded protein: CASSLRQGQETQYF.

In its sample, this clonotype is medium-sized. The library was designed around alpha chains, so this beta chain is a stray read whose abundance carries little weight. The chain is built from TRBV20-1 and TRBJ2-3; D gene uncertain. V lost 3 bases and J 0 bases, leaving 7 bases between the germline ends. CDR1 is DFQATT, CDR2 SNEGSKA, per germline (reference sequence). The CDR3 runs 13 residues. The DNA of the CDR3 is TGCAGTGCTAGCGGCACTAGCACAGATACGCAGTATTTT. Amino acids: CSASGTSTDTQYF.

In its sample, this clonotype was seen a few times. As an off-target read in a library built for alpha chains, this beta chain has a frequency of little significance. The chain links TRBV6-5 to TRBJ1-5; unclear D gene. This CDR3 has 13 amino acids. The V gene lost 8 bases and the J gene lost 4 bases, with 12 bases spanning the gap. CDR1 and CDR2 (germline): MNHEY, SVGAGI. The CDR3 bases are TGTGCCAGCCGGGAAGACGGAAATCAGCCCCAGCATTTT. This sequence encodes CASREDGNQPQHF.